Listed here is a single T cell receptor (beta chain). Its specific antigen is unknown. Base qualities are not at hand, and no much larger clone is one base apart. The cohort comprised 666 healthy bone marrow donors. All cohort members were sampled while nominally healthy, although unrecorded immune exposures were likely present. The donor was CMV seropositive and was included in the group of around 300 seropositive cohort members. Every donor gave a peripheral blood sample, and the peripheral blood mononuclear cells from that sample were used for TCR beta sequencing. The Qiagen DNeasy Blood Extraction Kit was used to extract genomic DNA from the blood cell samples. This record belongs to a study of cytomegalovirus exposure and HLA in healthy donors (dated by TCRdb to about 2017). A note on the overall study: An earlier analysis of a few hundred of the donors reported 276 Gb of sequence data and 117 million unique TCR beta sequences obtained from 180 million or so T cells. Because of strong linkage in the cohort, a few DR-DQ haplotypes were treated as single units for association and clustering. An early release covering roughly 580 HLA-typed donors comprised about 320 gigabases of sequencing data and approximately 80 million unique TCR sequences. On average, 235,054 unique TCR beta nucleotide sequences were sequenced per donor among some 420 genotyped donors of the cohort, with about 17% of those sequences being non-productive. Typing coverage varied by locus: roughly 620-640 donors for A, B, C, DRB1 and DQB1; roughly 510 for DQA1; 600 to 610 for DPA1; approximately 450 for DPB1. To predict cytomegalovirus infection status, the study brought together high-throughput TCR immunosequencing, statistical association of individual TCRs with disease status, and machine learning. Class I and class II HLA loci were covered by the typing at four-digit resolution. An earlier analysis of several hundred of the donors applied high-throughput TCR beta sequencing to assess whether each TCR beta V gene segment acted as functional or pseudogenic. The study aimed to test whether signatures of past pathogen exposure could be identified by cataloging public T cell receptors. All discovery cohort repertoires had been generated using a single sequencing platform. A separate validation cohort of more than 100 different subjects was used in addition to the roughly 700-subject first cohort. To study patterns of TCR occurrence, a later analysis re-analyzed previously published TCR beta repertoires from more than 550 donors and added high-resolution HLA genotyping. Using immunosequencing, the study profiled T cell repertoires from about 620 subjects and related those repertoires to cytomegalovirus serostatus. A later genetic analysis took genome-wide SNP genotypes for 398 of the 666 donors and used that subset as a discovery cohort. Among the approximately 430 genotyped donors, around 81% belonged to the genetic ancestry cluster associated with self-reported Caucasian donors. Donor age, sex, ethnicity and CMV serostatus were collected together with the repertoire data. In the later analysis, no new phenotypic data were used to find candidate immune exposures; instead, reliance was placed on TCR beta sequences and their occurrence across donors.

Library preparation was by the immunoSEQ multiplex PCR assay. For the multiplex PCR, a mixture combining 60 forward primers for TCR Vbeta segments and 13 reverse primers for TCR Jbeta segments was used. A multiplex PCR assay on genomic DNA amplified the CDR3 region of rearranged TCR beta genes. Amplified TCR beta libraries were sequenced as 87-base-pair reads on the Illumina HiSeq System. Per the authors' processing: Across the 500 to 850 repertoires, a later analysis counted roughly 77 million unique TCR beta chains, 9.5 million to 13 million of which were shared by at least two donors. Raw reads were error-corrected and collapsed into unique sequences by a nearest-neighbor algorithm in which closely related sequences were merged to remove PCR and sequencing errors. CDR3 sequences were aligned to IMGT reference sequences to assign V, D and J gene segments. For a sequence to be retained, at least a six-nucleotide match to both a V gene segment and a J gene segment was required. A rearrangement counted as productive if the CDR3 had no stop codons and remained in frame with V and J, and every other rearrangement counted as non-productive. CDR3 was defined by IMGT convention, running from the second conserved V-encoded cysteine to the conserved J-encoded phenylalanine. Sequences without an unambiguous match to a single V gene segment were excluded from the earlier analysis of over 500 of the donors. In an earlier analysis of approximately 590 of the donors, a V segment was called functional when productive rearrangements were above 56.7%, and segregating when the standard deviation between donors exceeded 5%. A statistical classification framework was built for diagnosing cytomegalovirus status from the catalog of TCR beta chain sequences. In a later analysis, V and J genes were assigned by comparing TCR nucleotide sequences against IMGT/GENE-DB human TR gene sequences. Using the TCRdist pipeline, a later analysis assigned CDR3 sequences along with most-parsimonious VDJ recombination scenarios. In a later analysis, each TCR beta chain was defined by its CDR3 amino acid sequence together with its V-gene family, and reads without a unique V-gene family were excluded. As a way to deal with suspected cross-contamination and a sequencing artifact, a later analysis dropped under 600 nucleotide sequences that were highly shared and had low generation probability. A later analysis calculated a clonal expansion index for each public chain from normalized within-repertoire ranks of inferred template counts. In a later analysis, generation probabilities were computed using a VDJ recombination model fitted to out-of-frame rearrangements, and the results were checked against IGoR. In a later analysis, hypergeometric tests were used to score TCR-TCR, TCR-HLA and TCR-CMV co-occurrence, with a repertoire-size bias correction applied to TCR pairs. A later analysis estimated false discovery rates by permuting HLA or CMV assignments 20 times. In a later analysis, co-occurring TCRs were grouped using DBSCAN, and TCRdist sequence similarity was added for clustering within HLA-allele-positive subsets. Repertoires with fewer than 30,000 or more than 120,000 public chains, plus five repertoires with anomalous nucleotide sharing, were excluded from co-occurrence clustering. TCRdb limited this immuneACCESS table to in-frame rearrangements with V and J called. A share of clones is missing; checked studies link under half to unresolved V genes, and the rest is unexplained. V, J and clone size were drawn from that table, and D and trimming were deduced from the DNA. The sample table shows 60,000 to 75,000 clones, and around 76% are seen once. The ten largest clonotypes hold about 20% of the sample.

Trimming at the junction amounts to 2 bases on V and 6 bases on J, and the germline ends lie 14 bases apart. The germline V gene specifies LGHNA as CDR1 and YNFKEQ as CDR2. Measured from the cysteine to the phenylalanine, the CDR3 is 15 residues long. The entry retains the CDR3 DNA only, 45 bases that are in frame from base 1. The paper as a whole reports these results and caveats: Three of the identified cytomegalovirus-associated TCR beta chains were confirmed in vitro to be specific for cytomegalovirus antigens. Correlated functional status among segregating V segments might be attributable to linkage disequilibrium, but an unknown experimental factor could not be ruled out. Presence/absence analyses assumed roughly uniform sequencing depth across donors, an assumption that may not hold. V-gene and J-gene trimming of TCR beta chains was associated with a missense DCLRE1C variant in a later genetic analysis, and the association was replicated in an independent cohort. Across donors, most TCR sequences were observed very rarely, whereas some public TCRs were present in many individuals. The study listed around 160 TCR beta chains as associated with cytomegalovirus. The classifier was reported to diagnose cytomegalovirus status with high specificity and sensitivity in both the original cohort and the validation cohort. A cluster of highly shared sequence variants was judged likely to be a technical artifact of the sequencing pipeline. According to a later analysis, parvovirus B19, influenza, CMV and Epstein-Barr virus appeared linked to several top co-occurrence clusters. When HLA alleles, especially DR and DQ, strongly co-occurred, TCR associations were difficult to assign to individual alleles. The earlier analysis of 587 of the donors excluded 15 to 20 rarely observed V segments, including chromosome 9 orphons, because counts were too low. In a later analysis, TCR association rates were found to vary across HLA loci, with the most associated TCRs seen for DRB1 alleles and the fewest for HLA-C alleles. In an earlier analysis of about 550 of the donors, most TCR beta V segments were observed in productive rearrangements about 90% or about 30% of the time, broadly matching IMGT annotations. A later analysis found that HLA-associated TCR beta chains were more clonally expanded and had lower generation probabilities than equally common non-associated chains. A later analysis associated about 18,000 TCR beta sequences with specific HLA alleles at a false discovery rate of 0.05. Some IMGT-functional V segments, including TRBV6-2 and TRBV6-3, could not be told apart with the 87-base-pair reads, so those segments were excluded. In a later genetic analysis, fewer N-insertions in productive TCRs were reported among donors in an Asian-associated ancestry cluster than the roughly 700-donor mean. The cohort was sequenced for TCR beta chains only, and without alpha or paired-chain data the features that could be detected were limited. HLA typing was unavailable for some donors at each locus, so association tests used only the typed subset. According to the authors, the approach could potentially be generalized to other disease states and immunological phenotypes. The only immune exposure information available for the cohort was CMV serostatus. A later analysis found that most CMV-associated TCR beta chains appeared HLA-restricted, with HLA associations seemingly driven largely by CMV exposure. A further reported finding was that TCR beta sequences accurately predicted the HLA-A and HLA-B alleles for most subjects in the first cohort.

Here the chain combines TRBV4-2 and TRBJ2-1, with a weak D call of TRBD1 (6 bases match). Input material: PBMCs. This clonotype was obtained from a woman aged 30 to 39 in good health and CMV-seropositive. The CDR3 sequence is CASSQNVGGSNEQFF. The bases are TGTGCCAGCAGCCAAAACGTAGGGGGATCCAATGAGCAGTTCTTC.